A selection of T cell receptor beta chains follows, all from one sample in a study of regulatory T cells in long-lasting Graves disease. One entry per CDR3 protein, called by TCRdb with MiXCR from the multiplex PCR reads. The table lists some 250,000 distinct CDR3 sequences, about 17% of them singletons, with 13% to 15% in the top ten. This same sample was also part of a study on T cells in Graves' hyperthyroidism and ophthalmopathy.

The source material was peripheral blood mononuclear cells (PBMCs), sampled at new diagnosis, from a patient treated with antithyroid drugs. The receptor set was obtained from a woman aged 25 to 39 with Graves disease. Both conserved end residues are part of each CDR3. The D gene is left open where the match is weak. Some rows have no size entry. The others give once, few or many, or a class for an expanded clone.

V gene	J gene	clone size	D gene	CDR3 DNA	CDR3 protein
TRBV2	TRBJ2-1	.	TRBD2	TGTGCCAGCAGCGAGGCGGGGGAGGTAGAGCAGTTCTTC	CASSEAGEVEQFF
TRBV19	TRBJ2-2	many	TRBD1	TGTGCCAGTAGGCCCATGCCGGGACAGTCAATTGGCGGGGAGCTGTTTTTT	CASRPMPGQSIGGELFF
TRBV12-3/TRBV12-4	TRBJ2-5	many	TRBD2	TGTGCCAGCAGTTTTGGGACTAGCGGGGCTGAAGAGACCCAGTACTTC	CASSFGTSGAEETQYF
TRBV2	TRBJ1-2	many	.	TGTGCCAGCAGAAACGCCGCGGGGAACTATGGCTACACCTTC	CASRNAAGNYGYTF
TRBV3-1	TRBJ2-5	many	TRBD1	TGTGCCAGCAGCCTGACCGGGACAGCGAGGAAAGAGACCCAGTACTTC	CASSLTGTARKETQYF
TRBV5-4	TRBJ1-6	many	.	TGCGCCAGCAGCCAAGAGGGCCCGAGATATTCACCCCTCCACTTT	CASSQEGPRYSPLHF
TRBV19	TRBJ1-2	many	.	TGTGCCAGTAGTCCACAGGGCATAGATGGCTACACCTTC	CASSPQGIDGYTF
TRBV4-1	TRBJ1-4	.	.	TGCGCCAGCTCCAGGGGAGCAGGGGTAAATGAAAAACTGTTTTTT	CASSRGAGVNEKLFF
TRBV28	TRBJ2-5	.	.	TGTGCCAGCAGTGGGACAACTACTCCGGAGACCCAGTACTTC	CASSGTTTPETQYF
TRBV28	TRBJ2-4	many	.	TGTGCCAGCAGTTTCAGTCTGGGGAGAAACATTCAGTACTTC	CASSFSLGRNIQYF
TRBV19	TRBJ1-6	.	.	TGTGCCAGTAGTATGGAGATTAATTCACCCCTCCACTTT	CASSMEINSPLHF
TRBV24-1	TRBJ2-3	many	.	TGTGCCACCAGTGATTTGATTTTGTCCGTAGTCCCTAGCACAGATACGCAGTATTTT	CATSDLILSVVPSTDTQYF
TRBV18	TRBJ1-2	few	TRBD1	TGTGCCAGCTCACCCGATACAGGGGAAAGCTACACCTTC	CASSPDTGESYTF
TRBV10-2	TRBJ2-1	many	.	TGCGCCAGCAGTGAGACCGGAGACAATGAGCAGTTCTTC	CASSETGDNEQFF
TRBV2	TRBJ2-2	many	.	TGTGCCAGCAGTTTGACAGACTCGAACACCGGGGAGCTGTTTTTT	CASSLTDSNTGELFF
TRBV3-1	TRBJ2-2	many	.	TGTGCCAGCAGCCAAGTAGGGACCGGGGAGCTGTTTTTT	CASSQVGTGELFF
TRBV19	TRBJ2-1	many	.	TGTGCCAGTAGTATAGTGAGGGGGACGGATACCCGGGATGGGCAGTTCTTC	CASSIVRGTDTRDGQFF
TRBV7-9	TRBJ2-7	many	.	TGTGCCAGCAGTCGACCCCGGGGGCCTCACGAGCAGTACTTC	CASSRPRGPHEQYF
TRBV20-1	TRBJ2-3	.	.	TGCAGTGCTAGTGAAACAGATACGCAGTATTTT	CSASETDTQYF
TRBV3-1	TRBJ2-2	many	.	TGTGCCAGCAGCCCCGCCGGGACTCATAACACCGGGGAGCTGTTTTTT	CASSPAGTHNTGELFF
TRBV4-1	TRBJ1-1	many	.	TGCGCCAGCAGCCAAGATAATGGTGTCAGGGCGGGGGCTTTCTTT	CASSQDNGVRAGAFF
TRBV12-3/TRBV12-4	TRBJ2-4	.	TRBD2	TGTGCCAGCAGTTTACATGAGCTAGCGGCCATTCAGTACTTC	CASSLHELAAIQYF
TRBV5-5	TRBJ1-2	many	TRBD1	TGCGCCAGCAGCTTGGATAAACAGGGGCACTATGGCTACACCTTC	CASSLDKQGHYGYTF
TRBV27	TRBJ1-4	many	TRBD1	TGTGCCAGCAGTTTAGGGGCAGGGGGTAGGGAAAAACTGTTTTTT	CASSLGAGGREKLFF
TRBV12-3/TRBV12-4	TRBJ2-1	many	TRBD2	TGTGCCAGCAGTCCCACTAGCGGGGGGGCCAGGGAGCAGTTCTTC	CASSPTSGGAREQFF
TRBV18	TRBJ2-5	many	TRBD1	TGTGCCAGCTCACCGTCGACAGGGGTAGGAGAGACCCAGTACTTC	CASSPSTGVGETQYF
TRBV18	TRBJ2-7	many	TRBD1	TGTGCCAGCTCACTAAGCCGGGACAGGTCGCTCTACGAGCAGTACTTC	CASSLSRDRSLYEQYF
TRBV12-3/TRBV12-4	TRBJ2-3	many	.	TGTGCCAGCAGCAAGGACGGCACAGATACGCAGTATTTT	CASSKDGTDTQYF
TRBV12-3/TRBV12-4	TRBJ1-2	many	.	TGTGCCTCCAGGGAGCAGGGTCGAGACTATGGCTACACCTTC	CASREQGRDYGYTF
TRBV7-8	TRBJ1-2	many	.	TGTGCCAGCAGGGACAGTTCGACTAACTATGGCTACACCTTC	CASRDSSTNYGYTF
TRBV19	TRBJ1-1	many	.	TGTGCCAGTAGCATACCATACACTGAAGCTTTCTTT	CASSIPYTEAFF
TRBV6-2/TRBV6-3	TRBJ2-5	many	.	TGTGCCAGCAGTGAATCTGTAGCGACGAGTGAGACCCAGTACTTC	CASSESVATSETQYF
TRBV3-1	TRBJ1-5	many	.	TGTGCCAGCAGCCCGCGGAAGGGGGATCAGCCCCAGCATTTT	CASSPRKGDQPQHF
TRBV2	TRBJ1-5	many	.	TGTGCCAGTAGGACCGTGGAAAATCAGCCCCAGCATTTT	CASRTVENQPQHF